This T cell receptor beta chain is drawn from a study of CD8 T cells in Susac syndrome. An input of about 0.5 to 1 ug of RNA was subjected to reverse transcription using random hexamers. An immunoSEQ multiplex PCR generated amplified TCR beta CDR3 products spanning 54 Vbeta and 13 Jbeta. TCRdb passed the immunoSEQ multiplex PCR reads through MiXCR, listing each CDR3 protein once. Of under 200,000 distinct CDR3 sequences in the sample, 85% to 95% were seen once. General study results and limits: Expansion of Susac CD8+ clones peaked in TEMRA cells and in active patients.

V lost 4 bases, J lost 0 bases, and 11 bases lay in between. The CDR3 consists of 16 residues. Germline CDR1 reads SGDLS; CDR2 reads YYNGEE. TCR beta sequences were obtained from blood CD8+ and CD4+ T cells. It was negative isolation that provided the CD8+ and CD4+ T cells, whereas TEMRA cells were enriched by FACS. On this clonotype itself: Its antigen remains unknown.

The chain has TRBV9 and TRBJ2-6, with D tentatively TRBD1 (5 bases). This TCR was recovered from a human donor with Susac syndrome. The specimen was CD8+ T cells from PBMCs. The CDR3 is CASSPEGVSGANVLTF. The CDR3 bases are TGTGCCAGCAGCCCCGAAGGGGTCTCTGGGGCCAACGTCCTGACTTTC.